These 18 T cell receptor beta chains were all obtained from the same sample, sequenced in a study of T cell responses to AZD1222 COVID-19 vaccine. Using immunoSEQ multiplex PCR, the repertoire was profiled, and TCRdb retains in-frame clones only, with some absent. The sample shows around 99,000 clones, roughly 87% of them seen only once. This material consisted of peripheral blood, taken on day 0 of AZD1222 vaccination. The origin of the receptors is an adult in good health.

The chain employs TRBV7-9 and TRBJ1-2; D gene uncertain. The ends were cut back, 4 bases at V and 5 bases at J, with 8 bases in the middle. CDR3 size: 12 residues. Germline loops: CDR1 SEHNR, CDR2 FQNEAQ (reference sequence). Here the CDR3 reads CASSSGLYGYTF. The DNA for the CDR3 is TGTGCCAGCAGCTCTGGGTTATATGGCTACACCTTC.

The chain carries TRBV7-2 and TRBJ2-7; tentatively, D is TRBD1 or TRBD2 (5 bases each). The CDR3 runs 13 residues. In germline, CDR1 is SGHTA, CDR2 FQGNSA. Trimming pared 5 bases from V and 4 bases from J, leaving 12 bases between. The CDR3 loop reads CASSIGTAYEQYF. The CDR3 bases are TGTGCCAGCAGCATTGGGACGGCGTACGAGCAGTACTTC.

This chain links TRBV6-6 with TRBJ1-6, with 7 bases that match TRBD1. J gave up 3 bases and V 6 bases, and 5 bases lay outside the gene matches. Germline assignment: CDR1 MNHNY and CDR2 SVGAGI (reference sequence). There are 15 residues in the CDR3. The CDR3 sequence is CASRKGAGYNSPLHF. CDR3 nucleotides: TGTGCCAGCAGAAAGGGGGCAGGCTATAATTCACCCCTCCACTTT.

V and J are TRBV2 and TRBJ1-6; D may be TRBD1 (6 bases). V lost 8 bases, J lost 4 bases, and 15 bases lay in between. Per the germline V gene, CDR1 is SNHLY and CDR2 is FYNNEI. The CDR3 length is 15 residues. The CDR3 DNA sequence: TGTGCCAGCTTGACAGGACCACCTTATAATTCACCCCTCCACTTT. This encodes CASLTGPPYNSPLHF.

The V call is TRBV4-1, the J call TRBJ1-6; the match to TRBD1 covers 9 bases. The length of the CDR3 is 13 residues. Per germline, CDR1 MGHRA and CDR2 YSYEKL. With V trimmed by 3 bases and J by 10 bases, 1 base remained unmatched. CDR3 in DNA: TGCGCCAGCAGCCAGACAGGGGGATCACCCCTCCACTTT. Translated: CASSQTGGSPLHF.

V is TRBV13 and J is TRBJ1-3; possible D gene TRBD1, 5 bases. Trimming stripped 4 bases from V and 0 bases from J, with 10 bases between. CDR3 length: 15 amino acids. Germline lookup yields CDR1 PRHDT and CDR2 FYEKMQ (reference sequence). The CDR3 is CASSSGPGSGNTIYF. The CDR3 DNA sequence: TGTGCCAGCAGCTCGGGACCGGGCTCTGGAAACACCATATATTTT.

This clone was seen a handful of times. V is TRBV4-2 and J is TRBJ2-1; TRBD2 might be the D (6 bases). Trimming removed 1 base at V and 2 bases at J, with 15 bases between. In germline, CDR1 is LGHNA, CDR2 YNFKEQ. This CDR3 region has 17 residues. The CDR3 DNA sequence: TGTGCCAGCAGCCAAGCTGCGGGGACTGGCGCCTACAATGAGCAGTTCTTC. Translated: CASSQAAGTGAYNEQFF.

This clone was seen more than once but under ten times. CDR3 sequence (DNA): TGTGCCAGCAGTCAGGGTGCCGGGGTAGGCTACACCTTC. Protein product: CASSQGAGVGYTF. V and J are TRBV12-3 or TRBV12-4 and TRBJ1-2; D may be TRBD1 (5 bases). V dropped 5 bases and J dropped 8 bases, with 15 bases sitting between them. This CDR3 region has 13 residues.

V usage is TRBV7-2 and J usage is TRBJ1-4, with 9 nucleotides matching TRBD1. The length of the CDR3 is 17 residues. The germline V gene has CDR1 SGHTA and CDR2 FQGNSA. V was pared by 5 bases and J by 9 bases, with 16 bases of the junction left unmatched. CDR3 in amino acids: CASSTVRGQGGPKKLFF. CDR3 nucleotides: TGTGCCAGCAGCACCGTCCGGGGACAGGGAGGGCCAAAAAAACTGTTTTTT.

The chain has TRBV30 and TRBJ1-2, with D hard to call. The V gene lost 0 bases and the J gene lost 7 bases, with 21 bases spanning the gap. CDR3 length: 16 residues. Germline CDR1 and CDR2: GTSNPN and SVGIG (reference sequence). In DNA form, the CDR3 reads TGTGCCTGGAGTGTATCCGACGGACGGAGATTTGGTGGCTACACCTTC. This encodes CAWSVSDGRRFGGYTF.

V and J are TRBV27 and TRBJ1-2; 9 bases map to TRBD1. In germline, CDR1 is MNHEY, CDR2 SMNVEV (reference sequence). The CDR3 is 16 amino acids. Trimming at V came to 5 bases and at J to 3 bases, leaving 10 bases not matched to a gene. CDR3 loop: CASSRTGGGGDYGYTF. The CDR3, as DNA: TGTGCCAGCAGTCGAACAGGGGGCGGGGGAGACTATGGCTACACCTTC.

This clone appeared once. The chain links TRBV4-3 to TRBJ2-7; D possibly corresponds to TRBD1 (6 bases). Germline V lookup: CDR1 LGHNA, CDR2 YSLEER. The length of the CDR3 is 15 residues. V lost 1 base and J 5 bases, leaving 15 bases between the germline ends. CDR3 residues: CASSQGTASGDEQYF. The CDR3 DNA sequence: TGCGCCAGCAGCCAAGGGACAGCCTCCGGAGACGAGCAGTACTTC.

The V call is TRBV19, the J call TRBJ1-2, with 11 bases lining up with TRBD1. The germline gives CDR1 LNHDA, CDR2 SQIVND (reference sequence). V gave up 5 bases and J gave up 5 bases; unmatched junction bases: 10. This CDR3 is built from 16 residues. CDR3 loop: CASSPRTGGLGYGYTF. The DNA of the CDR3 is TGTGCCAGTAGTCCCCGGACAGGGGGCTTGGGATATGGCTACACCTTC.

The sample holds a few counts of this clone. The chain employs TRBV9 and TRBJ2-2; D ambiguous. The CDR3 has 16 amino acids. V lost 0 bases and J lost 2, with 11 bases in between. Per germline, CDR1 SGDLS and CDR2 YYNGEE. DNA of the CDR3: TGTGCCAGCAGCGTAGGGCCTTCGGTTAACACCGGGGAGCTGTTTTTT. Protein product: CASSVGPSVNTGELFF.

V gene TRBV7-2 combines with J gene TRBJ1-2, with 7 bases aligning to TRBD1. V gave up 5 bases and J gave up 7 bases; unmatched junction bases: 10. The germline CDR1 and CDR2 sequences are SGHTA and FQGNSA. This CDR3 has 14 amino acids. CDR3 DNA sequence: TGTGCCAGCAGCCCCGACAGGGCTCAGGGTGGCTACACCTTC. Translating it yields CASSPDRAQGGYTF. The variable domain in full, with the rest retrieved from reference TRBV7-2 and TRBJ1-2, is GAGVSQSPSNKVTEKGKDVELRCDPISGHTALYWYRQSLGQGLEFLIYFQGNSAPDKSGLPSDRFSAERTGGSVSTLTIQRTQQEDSAVYLCASSPDRAQGGYTFGSGTRLTVV.

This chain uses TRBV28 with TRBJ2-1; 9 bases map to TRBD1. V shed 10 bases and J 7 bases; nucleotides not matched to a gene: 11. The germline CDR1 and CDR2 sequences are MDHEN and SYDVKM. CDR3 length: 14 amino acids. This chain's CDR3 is CATQDRGLWNEQFF. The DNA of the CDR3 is TGTGCCACCCAGGACAGGGGTTTGTGGAATGAGCAGTTCTTC.

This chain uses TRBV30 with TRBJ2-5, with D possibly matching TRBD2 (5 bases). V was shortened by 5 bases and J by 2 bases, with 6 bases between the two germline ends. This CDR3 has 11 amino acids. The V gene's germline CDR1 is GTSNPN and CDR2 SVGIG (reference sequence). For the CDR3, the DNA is TGTGCCTGGCGGGGACAAGAGACCCAGTACTTC. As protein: CAWRGQETQYF.

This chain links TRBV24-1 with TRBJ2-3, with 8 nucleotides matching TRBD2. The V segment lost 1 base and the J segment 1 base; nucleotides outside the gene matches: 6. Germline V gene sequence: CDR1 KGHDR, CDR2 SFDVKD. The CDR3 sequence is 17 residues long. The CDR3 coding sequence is TGTGCCACCAGTGATTTTAAAGGGCGGGGGGGCACAGATACGCAGTATTTT. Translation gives CATSDFKGRGGTDTQYF.